This T cell receptor beta chain was obtained from a study of blood T cell repertoires in COVID-19. Sequenced by immunoSEQ multiplex PCR; TCRdb stores in-frame clones only, minus some. The sample lists 250,000 to 400,000 clones, around 86% occurring once. Trimming removed 2 bases at V and 0 bases at J, with 4 bases between. The CDR3 has 13 amino acids. Germline CDR1 is SGHTA and CDR2 is FQGNSA. The material sequenced was PBMCs or T cells enriched from blood (not recorded which). This clonotype was sampled from a man between 60 and 70 years old who had recovered from COVID-19. The chain recombines TRBV7-2 with TRBJ2-5, with D uncertain. This CDR3 reads CASSLSYQETQYF. CDR3 coding DNA: TGTGCCAGCAGCTTATCGTACCAAGAGACCCAGTACTTC.